One sample yielded the 19 T cell receptor beta chains listed below, sequenced in a study of T-cell reconstitution after alpha-beta-depleted transplantation in children. The TCRbeta library incorporated unique molecular identifiers. TCRdb ran MiXCR on the PCR reads and lists one entry per CDR3 protein. The sample has about 610,000 distinct CDR3 sequences, 10% to 13% seen once. The source material was PBMCs from the stem cell graft donor, sampled from the stem cell graft. Receptors were obtained from a human donor who donated a stem cell graft to a child with acute myeloid leukemia.

This clonotype was observed many times. The rearrangement links TRBV10-3 to TRBJ2-1; D gene ambiguous. CDR3 length: 12 residues. The germline V and J ends were trimmed by 2 bases and 5 bases, with 4 bases remaining between them. Germline CDR1 is ENHRY and CDR2 is SYGVKD. The DNA of the CDR3 is TGTGCCATCAGTGAGAAGAACAATGAGCAGTTCTTC. Protein sequence: CAISEKNNEQFF.

This clonotype showed up just a few times. V usage is TRBV5-5 and J usage is TRBJ1-1; D remains ambiguous. Trimming took 4 bases from V and 0 from J, leaving 10 bases between them. The CDR3 length is 14 residues. Germline V CDR1 and CDR2: SGHKS, YYEKEE (reference sequence). CDR3 sequence (DNA): TGTGCCAGCAGCGGGCAGAGCCTGAACACTGAAGCTTTCTTT. Its protein is CASSGQSLNTEAFF.

This clonotype was seen repeatedly, ten times or more. The chain combines TRBV7-2 with TRBJ2-7, with a tentative D call TRBD2 (5 bases). The ends were cut back, 3 bases at V and 1 base at J, with 19 bases in the middle. Germline-derived CDR1 and CDR2 are SGHTA and FQGNSA. The CDR3 totals 17 residues. CDR3 nucleotide sequence: TGTGCCAGCAGCTTGGGCCCTACTAGAGTGTTATCCTACGAGCAGTACTTC. Its protein is CASSLGPTRVLSYEQYF.

The CDR3 DNA reads as TGCAGTGCGGCCCCAGGGGGACTTCACTATGGCTACACCTTC. This translates into CSAAPGGLHYGYTF. V gene TRBV20-1 combines with J gene TRBJ1-2; 7 bases align to TRBD1. The germline V gene has CDR1 DFQATT and CDR2 SNEGSKA (reference sequence). This CDR3 comprises 14 residues. V was clipped by 6 bases and J by 3 bases; unmatched bases: 10.

This clonotype turned up a few times. The chain uses TRBV6-5 and TRBJ2-1; 8 bases are a match to TRBD2. The CDR3 is made up of 14 amino acids. The V gene's germline CDR1 is MNHEY and CDR2 SVGAGI. The J segment lost 6 bases and the V segment lost 4 bases, leaving 5 bases of the junction unmatched. The chain's CDR3 is CASSLTTSGNEQFF. CDR3 sequence (DNA): TGTGCCAGCAGTTTGACCACTAGCGGCAATGAGCAGTTCTTC.

This clonotype was counted between two and nine times. The J gene is TRBJ2-2, the V gene TRBV4-1, with D uncertain. Germline loops: CDR1 MGHRA, CDR2 YSYEKL. The CDR3 contains 14 residues. The V gene lost 1 base and the J gene lost 5 bases, with 8 bases spanning the gap. DNA for the CDR3: TGCGCCAGCAGCCAAGTCCTTTTAACCGGGGAGCTGTTTTTT. This encodes CASSQVLLTGELFF.

The rearrangement links TRBV5-1 to TRBJ2-1; 13 bases are a match to TRBD2. The CDR3 length is 16 residues. The germline gives CDR1 SGHRS, CDR2 YFSETQ. The V and J ends lost 4 bases and 9 bases, in that order; junction bases with no gene match: 10. The CDR3 loop reads CASSPSLAGGQVEQFF. CDR3 in DNA: TGCGCCAGCAGCCCCTCACTAGCGGGAGGGCAGGTTGAGCAGTTCTTC.

The genes are TRBV28 and TRBJ1-5; D remains unclear. Trimming pared 2 bases from V and 2 bases from J, leaving 13 bases between. The CDR3 has 16 residues. The germline gives CDR1 MDHEN, CDR2 SYDVKM. Here the CDR3 reads CASSLGRVLGNQPQHF. CDR3 bases: TGTGCCAGCAGTTTAGGAAGGGTCCTGGGCAATCAGCCCCAGCATTTT.

This clonotype turned up a few times. The chain's CDR3 is CSAPVSGAPLSREQYF. The CDR3, as DNA: TGCAGTGCCCCCGTGTCAGGGGCCCCTTTGTCTCGCGAGCAGTACTTC. V usage is TRBV20-1 and J usage is TRBJ2-7; TRBD1 might be the D (6 bases). Germline CDR1 is DFQATT and CDR2 is SNEGSKA (reference sequence). The CDR3 runs to 16 residues. Trimming took off 6 bases at V and 6 bases at J, with 27 bases between the two ends.

In its sample, this clonotype was seen many times. The chain recombines TRBV29-1 with TRBJ2-1; 7 bases agree with TRBD2. V gave up 8 bases and J gave up 5 bases; unmatched junction bases: 12. CDR3 length equals 14 residues. Germline V lookup: CDR1 SQVTM, CDR2 ANQGSEA. In DNA form, the CDR3 reads TGCAGCCTAGGGAAGGGAGGGTTCGACAATGAGCAGTTCTTC. It translates to CSLGKGGFDNEQFF.

At least ten counts were recorded for this clonotype. V is TRBV20-1 and J is TRBJ2-7, with 9 bases fitting TRBD1. CDR1 is DFQATT, CDR2 SNEGSKA, per germline (reference sequence). V was pared by 1 base and J by 2 bases, with 6 bases of the junction left unmatched. The CDR3 consists of 15 residues. For the CDR3, the DNA is TGCAGTGCTAGAGGAACGGGACAGGGCCCCTACGAGCAGTACTTC. Protein product: CSARGTGQGPYEQYF.

The chain recombines TRBV7-3 with TRBJ2-7, with 15 nucleotides matching TRBD2. V gave up 5 bases and J gave up 3 bases; unmatched junction bases: 14. Germline V lookup: CDR1 SGHTA, CDR2 FQGTGA. The CDR3 is 19 residues long. CDR3 region: CASSPTPGLAGGGCYEQYF. The CDR3 DNA reads TGTGCCAGCAGCCCTACCCCCGGACTAGCGGGAGGGGGTTGCTACGAGCAGTACTTC.

This clonotype was found many times. The chain carries TRBV4-3 and TRBJ2-5, with D unresolved. This CDR3 spans 13 amino acids. Germline V gives CDR1 LGHNA, CDR2 YSLEER. Trimming removed 3 bases at V and 1 base at J, with 6 bases between. The DNA of the CDR3 is TGCGCCAGCAGCCAGTCCCCCCAAGAGACCCAGTACTTC. This sequence encodes CASSQSPQETQYF.

This clonotype was seen repeatedly, ten times or more. This chain connects TRBV27 to TRBJ2-7; D unresolved. V dropped 3 bases and J dropped 0 bases, with 12 bases sitting between them. Per the germline V gene, CDR1 is MNHEY and CDR2 is SMNVEV (reference sequence). The CDR3 spans 15 residues. The CDR3 DNA sequence: TGTGCCAGCAGTTTCTCGCAGTCTAGCTCCTACGAGCAGTACTTC. It translates to CASSFSQSSSYEQYF.

This clonotype was seen many times. The chain couples TRBV30 to TRBJ2-1, with a weak D call TRBD2 (6 bases). Germline CDR1 reads GTSNPN; CDR2 reads SVGIG (reference sequence). Trimming shortened V by 4 bases and J by 9 bases, and 16 bases separated the two germline ends. The CDR3 covers 13 residues. CDR3 nucleotide sequence: TGTGCCTGGAAACGAGGGGAGGCCAGTGAGCAGTTCTTC. It yields the protein CAWKRGEASEQFF.

In its sample, this clonotype was seen a few times. The V call is TRBV3-1, the J call TRBJ1-1; 9 nucleotides line up with TRBD1. This CDR3 spans 15 amino acids. Germline V gene sequence: CDR1 LGHDT, CDR2 YNNKEL (reference sequence). V dropped 2 bases and J dropped 3; count of bases not matched to a gene: 4. For the CDR3, the DNA is TGTGCCAGCAGCCAATGGGACAGGGAGGACACTGAAGCTTTCTTT. This translates into CASSQWDREDTEAFF. Filled out from reference TRBV3-1 and TRBJ1-1, the complete variable domain reads DTAVSQTPKYLVTQMGNDKSIKCEQNLGHDTMYWYKQDSKKFLKIMFSYNNKELIINETVPNRFSPKSPDKAHLNLHINSLELGDSAVYFCASSQWDREDTEAFFGQGTRLTVV.

This clonotype was detected only a few times. The chain recombines TRBV29-1 with TRBJ2-5; D may be TRBD2 (5 bases). V lost 7 bases to trimming and J lost 1 base, with 10 bases between them. Germline V lookup: CDR1 SQVTM, CDR2 ANQGSEA. This CDR3 has 12 residues. In nucleotides, the CDR3 is TGCAGCGGGATGAGGGTCCAAGAGACCCAGTACTTC. Translated, it gives CSGMRVQETQYF.

In its sample, this clonotype was seen a few times. V gene TRBV7-9 combines with J gene TRBJ1-2; D is unresolved. This CDR3 has 15 amino acids. CDR1 SEHNR and CDR2 FQNEAQ come from the germline V gene (reference sequence). V was cut by 0 bases and J by 7 bases, with 15 bases left in between. CDR3 DNA sequence: TGTGCCAGCAGCTTAGCCCGGTTGCGGGCAGTTGGCTACACCTTC. Its protein is CASSLARLRAVGYTF. Variable domain in full (rest from reference TRBV7-9 and TRBJ1-2): DTGVSQNPRHKITKRGQNVTFRCDPISEHNRLYWYRQTLGQGPEFLTYFQNEAQLEKSRLLSDRFSAERPKGSFSTLEIQRTEQGDSAMYLCASSLARLRAVGYTFGSGTRLTVV.

This rearrangement joins TRBV6-5 to TRBJ2-5; D unresolved. The CDR3 is made up of 14 amino acids. Germline V gives CDR1 MNHEY, CDR2 SVGAGI. The V end lost 5 bases, the J end lost 1 base, and 11 bases lay between the germline ends. The CDR3 DNA is TGTGCCAGCAGTCACAAGTTTTTCCAAGAGACCCAGTACTTC. This codes for CASSHKFFQETQYF.